This TCR beta chain was recovered during a study of technical replicates of blood from several donors. Sequencing was performed with immunoSEQ multiplex PCR; in TCRdb, only in-frame clones are kept and a portion is missing. The sample has about 98,000 clones; approximately 96% are singletons. Trimming pared 3 bases from V and 0 bases from J, leaving 10 bases between. CDR3 size: 14 residues. Germline CDR1 and CDR2: SGDLS and YYNGEE. The TCR was taken from a human donor in good health. This rearrangement joins TRBV9 to TRBJ2-7; D gene unclear. The sample taken for sequencing was T cells isolated from PBMCs. The CDR3 here is CASSGTEFSYEQYF. The CDR3 nucleotides read TGTGCCAGCAGCGGAACAGAGTTCTCCTACGAGCAGTACTTC.